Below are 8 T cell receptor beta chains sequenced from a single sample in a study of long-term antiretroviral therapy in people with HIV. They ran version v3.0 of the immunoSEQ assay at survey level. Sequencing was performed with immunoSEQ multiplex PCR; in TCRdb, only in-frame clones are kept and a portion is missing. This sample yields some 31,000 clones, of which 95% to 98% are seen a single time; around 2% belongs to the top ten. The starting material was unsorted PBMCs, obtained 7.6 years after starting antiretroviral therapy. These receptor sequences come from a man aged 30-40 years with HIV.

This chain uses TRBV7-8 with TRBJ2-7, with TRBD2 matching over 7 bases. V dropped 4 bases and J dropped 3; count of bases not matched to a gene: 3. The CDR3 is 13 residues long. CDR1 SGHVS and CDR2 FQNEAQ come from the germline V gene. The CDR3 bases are TGTGCCAGCAGCTCCCGGGACTACTACGAGCAGTACTTC. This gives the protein CASSSRDYYEQYF.

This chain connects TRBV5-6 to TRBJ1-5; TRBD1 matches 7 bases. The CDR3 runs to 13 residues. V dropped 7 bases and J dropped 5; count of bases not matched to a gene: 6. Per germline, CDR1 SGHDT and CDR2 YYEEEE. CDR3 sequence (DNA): TGTGCCAGCCCGGGACAGAGTGATCAGCCCCAGCATTTT. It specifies CASPGQSDQPQHF.

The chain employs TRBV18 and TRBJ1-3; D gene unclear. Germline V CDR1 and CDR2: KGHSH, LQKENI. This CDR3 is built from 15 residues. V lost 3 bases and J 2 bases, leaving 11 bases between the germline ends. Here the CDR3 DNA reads TGTGCCAGCTCACCGGTGTCGGAACCTGGAAACACCATATATTTT. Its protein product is CASSPVSEPGNTIYF. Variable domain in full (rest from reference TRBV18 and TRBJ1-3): NAGVMQNPRHLVRRRGQEARLRCSPMKGHSHVYWYRQLPEEGLKFMVYLQKENIIDESGMPKERFSAEFPKEGPSILRIQQVVRGDSAAYFCASSPVSEPGNTIYFGEGSWLTVV.

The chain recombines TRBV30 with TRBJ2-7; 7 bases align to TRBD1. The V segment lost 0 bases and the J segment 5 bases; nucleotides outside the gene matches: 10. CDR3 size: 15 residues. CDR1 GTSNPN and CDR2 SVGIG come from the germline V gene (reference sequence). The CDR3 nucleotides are TGTGCCTGGAGTGTAGGGGGCAGGGAGTTCGACGAGCAGTACTTC. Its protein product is CAWSVGGREFDEQYF.

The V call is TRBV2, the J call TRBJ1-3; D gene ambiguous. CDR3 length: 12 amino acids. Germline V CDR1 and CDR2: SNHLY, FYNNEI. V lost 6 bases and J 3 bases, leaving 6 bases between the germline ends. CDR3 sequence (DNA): TGTGCCAGCAGCCCCGGTGGAAACACCATATATTTT. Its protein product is CASSPGGNTIYF.

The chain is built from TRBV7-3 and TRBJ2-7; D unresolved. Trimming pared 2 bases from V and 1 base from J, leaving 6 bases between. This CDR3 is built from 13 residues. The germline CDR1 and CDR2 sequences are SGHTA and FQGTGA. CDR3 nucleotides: TGTGCCAGCAGCTTATTATGGTCCTACGAGCAGTACTTC. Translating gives CASSLLWSYEQYF. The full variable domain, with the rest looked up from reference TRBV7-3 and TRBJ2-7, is GAGVSQTPSNKVTEKGKYVELRCDPISGHTALYWYRQSLGQGPEFLIYFQGTGAADDSGLPNDRFFAVRPEGSVSTLKIQRTERGDSAVYLCASSLLWSYEQYFGPGTRLTVT.

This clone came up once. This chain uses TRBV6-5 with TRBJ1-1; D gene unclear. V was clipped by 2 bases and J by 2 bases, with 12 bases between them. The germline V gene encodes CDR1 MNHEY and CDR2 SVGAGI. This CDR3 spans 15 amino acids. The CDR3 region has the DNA TGTGCCAGCAGTTACGCCGACAATTTCAACACTGAAGCTTTCTTT. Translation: CASSYADNFNTEAFF.

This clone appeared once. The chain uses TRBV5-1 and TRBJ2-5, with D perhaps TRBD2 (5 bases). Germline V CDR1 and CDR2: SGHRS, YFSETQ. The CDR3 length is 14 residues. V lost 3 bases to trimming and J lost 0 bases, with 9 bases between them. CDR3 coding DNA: TGCGCCAGCAGCTCGTCGGGGAACCAAGAGACCCAGTACTTC. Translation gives CASSSSGNQETQYF.